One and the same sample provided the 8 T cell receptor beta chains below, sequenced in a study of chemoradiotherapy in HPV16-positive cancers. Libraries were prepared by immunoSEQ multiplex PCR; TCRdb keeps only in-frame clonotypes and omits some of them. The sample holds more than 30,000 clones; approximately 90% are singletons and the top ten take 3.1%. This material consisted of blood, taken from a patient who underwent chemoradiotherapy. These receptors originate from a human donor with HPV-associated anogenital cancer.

This chain's CDR3 is CASSESSGSGNTIYF. In DNA, the CDR3 is TGTGCCAGCAGTGAGTCCTCGGGCTCTGGAAACACCATATATTTT. The genes are TRBV2 and TRBJ1-3; D not certain. V shed 3 bases and J shed 0 bases, with 9 bases lying between them. Germline CDR1 reads SNHLY; CDR2 reads FYNNEI. This CDR3 contains 15 residues.

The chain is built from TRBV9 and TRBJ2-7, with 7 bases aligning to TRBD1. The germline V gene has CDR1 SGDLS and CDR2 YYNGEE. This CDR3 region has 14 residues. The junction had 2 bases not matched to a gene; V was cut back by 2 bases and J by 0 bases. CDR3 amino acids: CASSVGTDSYEQYF. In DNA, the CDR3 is TGTGCCAGCAGCGTGGGGACAGACTCCTACGAGCAGTACTTC.

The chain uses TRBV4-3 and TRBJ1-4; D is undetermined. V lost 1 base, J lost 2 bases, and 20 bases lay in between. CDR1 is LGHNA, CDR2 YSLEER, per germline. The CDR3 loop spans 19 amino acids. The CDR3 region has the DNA TGCGCCAGCAGCCAAGTAACCCCAGGCCGTCTAGGGACTAATGAAAAACTGTTTTTT. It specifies CASSQVTPGRLGTNEKLFF.

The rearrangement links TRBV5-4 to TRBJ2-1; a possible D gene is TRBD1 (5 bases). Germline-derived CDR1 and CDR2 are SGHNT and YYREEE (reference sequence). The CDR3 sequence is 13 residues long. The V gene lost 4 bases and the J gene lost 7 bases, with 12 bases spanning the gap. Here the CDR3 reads CASSLSPGNEQFF. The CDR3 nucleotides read TGTGCCAGCAGCCTCTCCCCAGGGAATGAGCAGTTCTTC.

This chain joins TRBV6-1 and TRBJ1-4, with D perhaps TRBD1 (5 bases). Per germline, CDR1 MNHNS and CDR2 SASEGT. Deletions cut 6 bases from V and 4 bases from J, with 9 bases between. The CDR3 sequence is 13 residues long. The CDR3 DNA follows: TGTGCCAGCAGGGGGGTACGTAATGAAAAACTGTTTTTT. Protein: CASRGVRNEKLFF.

The CDR3 protein is CASSSAGGPNEQFF. CDR3 coding DNA: TGTGCCAGCAGCTCAGCGGGGGGTCCCAATGAGCAGTTCTTC. The V call is TRBV7-2, the J call TRBJ2-1; TRBD2 agrees at 9 bases. The ends lost 4 bases at V and 6 bases at J; junction bases unmatched: 4. This CDR3 has 14 residues. Germline CDR1 reads SGHTA; CDR2 reads FQGNSA.

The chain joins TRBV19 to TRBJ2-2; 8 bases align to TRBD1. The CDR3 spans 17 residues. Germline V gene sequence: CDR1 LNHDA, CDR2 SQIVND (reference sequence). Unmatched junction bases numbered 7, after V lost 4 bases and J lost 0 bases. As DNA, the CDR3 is TGTGCCAGTAGTAAACCACAGGGACAGGCGAACACCGGGGAGCTGTTTTTT. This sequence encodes CASSKPQGQANTGELFF.

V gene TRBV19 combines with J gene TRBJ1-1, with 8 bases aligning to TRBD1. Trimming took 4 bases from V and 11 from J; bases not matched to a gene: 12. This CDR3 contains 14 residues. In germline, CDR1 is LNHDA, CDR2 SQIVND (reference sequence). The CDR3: CASSRDRSLLGAFF. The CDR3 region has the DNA TGTGCCAGTAGTAGGGACAGGTCCCTCCTTGGGGCTTTCTTT.